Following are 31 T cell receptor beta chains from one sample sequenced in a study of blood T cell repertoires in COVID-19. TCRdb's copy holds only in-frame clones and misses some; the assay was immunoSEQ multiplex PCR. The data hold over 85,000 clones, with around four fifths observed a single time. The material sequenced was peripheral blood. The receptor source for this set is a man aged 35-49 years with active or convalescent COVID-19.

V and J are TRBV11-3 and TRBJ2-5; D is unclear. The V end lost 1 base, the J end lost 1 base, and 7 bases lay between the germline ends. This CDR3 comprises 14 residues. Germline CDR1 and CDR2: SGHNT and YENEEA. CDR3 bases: TGTGCCAGCAGCTTAGGGGCCAGCCAAGAGACCCAGTACTTC. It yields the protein CASSLGASQETQYF.

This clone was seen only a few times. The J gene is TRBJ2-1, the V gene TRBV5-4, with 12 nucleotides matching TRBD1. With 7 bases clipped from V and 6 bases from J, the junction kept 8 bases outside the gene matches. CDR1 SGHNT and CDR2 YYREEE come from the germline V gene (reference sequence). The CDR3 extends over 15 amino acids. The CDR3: CASLQGTGGFNEQFF. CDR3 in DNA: TGTGCCAGCCTGCAAGGGACAGGGGGCTTCAATGAGCAGTTCTTC. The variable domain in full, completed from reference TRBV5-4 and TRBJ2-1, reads ETGVTQSPTHLIKTRGQQVTLRCSSQSGHNTVSWYQQALGQGPQFIFQYYREEENGRGNFPPRFSGLQFPNYSSELNVNALELDDSALYLCASLQGTGGFNEQFFGPGTRLTVL.

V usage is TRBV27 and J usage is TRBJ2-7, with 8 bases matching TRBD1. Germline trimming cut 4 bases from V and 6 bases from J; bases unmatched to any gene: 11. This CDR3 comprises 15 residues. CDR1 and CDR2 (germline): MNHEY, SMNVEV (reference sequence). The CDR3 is CASSSYTTGDSEQYF. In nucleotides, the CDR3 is TGTGCCAGCAGTTCCTACACGACAGGGGACAGCGAGCAGTACTTC.

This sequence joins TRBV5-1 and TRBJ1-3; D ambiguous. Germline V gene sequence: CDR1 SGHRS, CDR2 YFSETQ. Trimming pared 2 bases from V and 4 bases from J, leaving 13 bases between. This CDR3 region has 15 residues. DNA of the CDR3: TGCGCCAGCAGCTTAATGGGAGGAGAAGGAAACACCATATATTTT. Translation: CASSLMGGEGNTIYF.

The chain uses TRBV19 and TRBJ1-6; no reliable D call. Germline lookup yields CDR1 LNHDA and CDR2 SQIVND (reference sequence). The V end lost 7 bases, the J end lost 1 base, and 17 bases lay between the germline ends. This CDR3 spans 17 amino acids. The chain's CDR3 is CASTRGGIGSYNSPLHF. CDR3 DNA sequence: TGTGCCAGTACCCGAGGCGGAATCGGTTCCTATAATTCACCCCTCCACTTT. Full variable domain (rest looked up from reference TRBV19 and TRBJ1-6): DGGITQSPKYLFRKEGQNVTLSCEQNLNHDAMYWYRQDPGQGLRLIYYSQIVNDFQKGDIAEGYSVSREKKESFPLTVTSAQKNPTAFYLCASTRGGIGSYNSPLHFGNGTRLTVT.

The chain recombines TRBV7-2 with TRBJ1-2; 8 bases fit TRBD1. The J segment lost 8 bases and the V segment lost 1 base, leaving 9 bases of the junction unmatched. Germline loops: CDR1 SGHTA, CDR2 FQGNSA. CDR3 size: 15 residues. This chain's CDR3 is CASSLVGQGLEGYTF. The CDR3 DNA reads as TGTGCCAGCAGCTTAGTTGGACAGGGTTTGGAGGGCTACACCTTC.

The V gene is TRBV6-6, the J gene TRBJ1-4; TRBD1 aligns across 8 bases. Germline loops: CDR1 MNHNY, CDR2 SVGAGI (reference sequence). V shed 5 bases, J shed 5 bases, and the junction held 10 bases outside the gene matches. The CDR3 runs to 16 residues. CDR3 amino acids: CASSRSGGATNEKLFF. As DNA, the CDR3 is TGTGCCAGCAGTCGATCAGGGGGCGCCACCAATGAAAAACTGTTTTTT.

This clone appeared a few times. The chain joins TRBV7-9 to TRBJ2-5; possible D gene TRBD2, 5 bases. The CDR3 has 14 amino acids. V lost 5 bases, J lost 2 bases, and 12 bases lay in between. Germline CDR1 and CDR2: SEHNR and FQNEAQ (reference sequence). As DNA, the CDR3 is TGTGCCAGCAGCGTTAGCGTACTGCAAGAGACCCAGTACTTC. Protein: CASSVSVLQETQYF.

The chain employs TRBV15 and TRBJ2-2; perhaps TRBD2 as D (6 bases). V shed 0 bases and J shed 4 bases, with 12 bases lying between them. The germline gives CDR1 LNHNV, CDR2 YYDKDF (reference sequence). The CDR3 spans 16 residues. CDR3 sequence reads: CATSRERLALTGELFF. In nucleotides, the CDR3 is TGTGCCACCAGCAGAGAAAGGCTAGCGCTCACCGGGGAGCTGTTTTTT.

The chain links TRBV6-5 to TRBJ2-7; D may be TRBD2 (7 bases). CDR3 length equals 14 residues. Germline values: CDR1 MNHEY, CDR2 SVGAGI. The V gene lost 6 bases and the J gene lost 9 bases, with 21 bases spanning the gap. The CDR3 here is CASRTGGTTLWQYF. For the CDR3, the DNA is TGTGCCAGCAGAACCGGGGGGACAACTCTTTGGCAGTACTTC.

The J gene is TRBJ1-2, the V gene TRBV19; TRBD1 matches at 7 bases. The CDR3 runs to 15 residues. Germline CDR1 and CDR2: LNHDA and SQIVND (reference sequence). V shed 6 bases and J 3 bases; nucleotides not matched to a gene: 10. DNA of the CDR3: TGTGCCAGTAGCCCCACCGGGACAGTCGACTATGGCTACACCTTC. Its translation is CASSPTGTVDYGYTF.

CDR3 DNA: TGCAGCGCTGGGGGACAGGGGATCACTGAAGCTTTCTTT. Translated: CSAGGQGITEAFF. The rearrangement uses TRBV29-1 and TRBJ1-1, with 10 bases that match TRBD1. Germline loops: CDR1 SQVTM, CDR2 ANQGSEA. The CDR3 has 13 amino acids. V lost 7 bases to trimming and J lost 4 bases; unmatched junction nucleotides: 6.

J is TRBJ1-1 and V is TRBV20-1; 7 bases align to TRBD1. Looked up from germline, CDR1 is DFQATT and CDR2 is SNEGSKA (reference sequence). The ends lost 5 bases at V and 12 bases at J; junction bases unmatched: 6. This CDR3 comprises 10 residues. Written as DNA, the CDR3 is TGCAGTGCTCGACAGGGATATTCTTTCTTT. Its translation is CSARQGYSFF.

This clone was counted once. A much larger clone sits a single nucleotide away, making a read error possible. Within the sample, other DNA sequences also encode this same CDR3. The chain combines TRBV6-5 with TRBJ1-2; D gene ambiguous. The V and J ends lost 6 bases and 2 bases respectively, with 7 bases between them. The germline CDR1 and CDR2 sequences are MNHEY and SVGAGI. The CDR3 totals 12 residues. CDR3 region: CASRTENYGYTF. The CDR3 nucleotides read TGTGCCAGCAGAACAGAGAACTATGGCTACACCTTC.

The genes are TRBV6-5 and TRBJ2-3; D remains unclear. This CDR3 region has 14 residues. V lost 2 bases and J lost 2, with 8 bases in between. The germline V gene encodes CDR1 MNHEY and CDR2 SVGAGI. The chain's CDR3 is CASSYGGVTDTQYF. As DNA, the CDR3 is TGTGCCAGCAGTTACGGCGGTGTCACAGATACGCAGTATTTT.

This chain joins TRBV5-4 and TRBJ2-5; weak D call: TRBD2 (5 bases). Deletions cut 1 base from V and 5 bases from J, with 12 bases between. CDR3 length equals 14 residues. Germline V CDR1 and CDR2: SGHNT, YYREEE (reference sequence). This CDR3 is CASSLRAEAETQYF. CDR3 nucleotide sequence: TGTGCCAGCAGCTTGCGAGCGGAAGCTGAGACCCAGTACTTC.

CDR3 protein: CASSLARGQDYGYTF. The CDR3 DNA is TGTGCCAGCAGCTTAGCGCGTGGGCAGGACTATGGCTACACCTTC. The chain recombines TRBV7-2 with TRBJ1-2; D unclear. The CDR3 loop spans 15 amino acids. Trimming shortened V by 0 bases and J by 3 bases, and 11 bases separated the two germline ends. The germline gives CDR1 SGHTA, CDR2 FQGNSA. The variable domain in full, with the rest retrieved from reference TRBV7-2 and TRBJ1-2, is GAGVSQSPSNKVTEKGKDVELRCDPISGHTALYWYRQSLGQGLEFLIYFQGNSAPDKSGLPSDRFSAERTGGSVSTLTIQRTQQEDSAVYLCASSLARGQDYGYTFGSGTRLTVV.

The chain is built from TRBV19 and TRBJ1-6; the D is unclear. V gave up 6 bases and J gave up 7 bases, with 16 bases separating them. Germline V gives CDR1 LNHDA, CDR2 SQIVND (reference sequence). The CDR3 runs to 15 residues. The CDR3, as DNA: TGTGCCAGTAGGGAAAACCTGATCAGGAATTCACCCCTCCACTTT. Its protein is CASRENLIRNSPLHF.

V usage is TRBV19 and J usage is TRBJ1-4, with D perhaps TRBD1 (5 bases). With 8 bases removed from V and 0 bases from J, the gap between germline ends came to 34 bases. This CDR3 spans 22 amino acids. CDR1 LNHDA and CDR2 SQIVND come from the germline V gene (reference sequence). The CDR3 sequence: CASLELLSVGPGGPPTNEKLFF. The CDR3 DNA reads TGTGCCAGTTTAGAGTTGCTTTCCGTGGGGCCGGGAGGACCACCAACTAATGAAAAACTGTTTTTT.

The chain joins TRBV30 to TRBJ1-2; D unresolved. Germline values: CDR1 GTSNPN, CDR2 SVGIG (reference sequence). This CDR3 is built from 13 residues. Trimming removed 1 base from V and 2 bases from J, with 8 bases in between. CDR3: CAWSGGLNYGYTF. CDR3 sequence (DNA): TGTGCCTGGAGTGGAGGGCTGAACTATGGCTACACCTTC.

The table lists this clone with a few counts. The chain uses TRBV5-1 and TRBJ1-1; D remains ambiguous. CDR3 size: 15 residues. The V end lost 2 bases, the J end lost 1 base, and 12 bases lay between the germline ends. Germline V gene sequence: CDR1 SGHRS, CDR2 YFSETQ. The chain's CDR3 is CASSLTANKNTEAFF. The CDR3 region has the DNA TGCGCCAGCAGCTTAACAGCAAACAAGAACACTGAAGCTTTCTTT.

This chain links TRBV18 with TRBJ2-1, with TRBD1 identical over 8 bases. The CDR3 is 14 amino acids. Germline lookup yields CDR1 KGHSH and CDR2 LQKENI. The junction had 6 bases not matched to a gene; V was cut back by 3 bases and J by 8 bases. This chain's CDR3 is CASSPDRASDEQFF. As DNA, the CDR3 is TGTGCCAGCTCACCGGACAGGGCGTCGGATGAGCAGTTCTTC.

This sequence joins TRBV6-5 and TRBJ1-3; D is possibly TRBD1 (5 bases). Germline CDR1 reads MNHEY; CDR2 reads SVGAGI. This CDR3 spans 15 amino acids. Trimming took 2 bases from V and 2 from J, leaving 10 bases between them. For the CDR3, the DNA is TGTGCCAGCAGTTACCCGAAAGGGGCTGGAAACACCATATATTTT. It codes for CASSYPKGAGNTIYF.

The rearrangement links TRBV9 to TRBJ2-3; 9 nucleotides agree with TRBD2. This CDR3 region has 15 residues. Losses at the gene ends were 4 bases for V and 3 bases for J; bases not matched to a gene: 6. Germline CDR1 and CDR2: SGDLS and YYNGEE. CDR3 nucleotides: TGTGCCAGCAGCATCGGACTAGCGCCTACAGATACGCAGTATTTT. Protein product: CASSIGLAPTDTQYF.

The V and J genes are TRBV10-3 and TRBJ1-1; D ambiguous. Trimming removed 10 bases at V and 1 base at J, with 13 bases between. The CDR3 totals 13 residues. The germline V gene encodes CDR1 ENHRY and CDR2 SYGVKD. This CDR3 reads CATLEKRNTEAFF. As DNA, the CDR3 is TGTGCCACTCTAGAGAAGAGGAACACTGAAGCTTTCTTT.

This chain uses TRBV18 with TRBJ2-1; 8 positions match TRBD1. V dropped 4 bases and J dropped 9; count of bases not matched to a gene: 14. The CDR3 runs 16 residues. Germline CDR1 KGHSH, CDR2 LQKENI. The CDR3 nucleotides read TGTGCCAGCTCACGCGGACAGGGAAATGTGGATAGTGAGCAGTTCTTC. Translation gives CASSRGQGNVDSEQFF.

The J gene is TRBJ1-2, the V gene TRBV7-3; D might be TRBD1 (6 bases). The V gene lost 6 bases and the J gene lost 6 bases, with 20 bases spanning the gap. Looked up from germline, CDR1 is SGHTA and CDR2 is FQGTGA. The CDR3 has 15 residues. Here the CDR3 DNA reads TGTGCCAGCAGGTCAACGAGTGCGGGGGCGCATGGCTACACCTTC. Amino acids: CASRSTSAGAHGYTF.

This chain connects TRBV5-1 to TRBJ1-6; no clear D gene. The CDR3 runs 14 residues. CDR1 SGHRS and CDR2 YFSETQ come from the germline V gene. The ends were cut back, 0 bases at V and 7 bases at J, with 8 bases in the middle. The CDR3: CASSLVAGNSPLHF. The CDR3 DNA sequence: TGCGCCAGCAGCTTGGTAGCGGGAAATTCACCCCTCCACTTT.

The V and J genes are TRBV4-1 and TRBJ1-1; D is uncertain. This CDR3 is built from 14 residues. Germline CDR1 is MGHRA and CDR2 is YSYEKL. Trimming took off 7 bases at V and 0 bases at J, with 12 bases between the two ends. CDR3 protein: CASTREGMNTEAFF. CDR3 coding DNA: TGCGCCAGCACCCGGGAGGGAATGAACACTGAAGCTTTCTTT.

In nucleotides, the CDR3 is TGTGCCAGCAGCGTCGGACAGTTGAACTATGGCTACACCTTC. Translation gives CASSVGQLNYGYTF. This chain uses TRBV9 with TRBJ1-2, with D tentatively TRBD1 (6 bases). Germline V gene lookup returns CDR1 SGDLS and CDR2 YYNGEE. V lost 2 bases and J lost 2, with 10 bases in between. There are 14 residues in the CDR3.

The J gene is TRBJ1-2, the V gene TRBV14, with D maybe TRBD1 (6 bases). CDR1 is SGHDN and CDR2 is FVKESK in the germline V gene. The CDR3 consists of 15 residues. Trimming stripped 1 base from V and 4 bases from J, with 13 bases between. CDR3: CASSQGPGTTYGYTF. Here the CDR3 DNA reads TGTGCCAGCAGCCAAGGACCCGGGACAACCTATGGCTACACCTTC.